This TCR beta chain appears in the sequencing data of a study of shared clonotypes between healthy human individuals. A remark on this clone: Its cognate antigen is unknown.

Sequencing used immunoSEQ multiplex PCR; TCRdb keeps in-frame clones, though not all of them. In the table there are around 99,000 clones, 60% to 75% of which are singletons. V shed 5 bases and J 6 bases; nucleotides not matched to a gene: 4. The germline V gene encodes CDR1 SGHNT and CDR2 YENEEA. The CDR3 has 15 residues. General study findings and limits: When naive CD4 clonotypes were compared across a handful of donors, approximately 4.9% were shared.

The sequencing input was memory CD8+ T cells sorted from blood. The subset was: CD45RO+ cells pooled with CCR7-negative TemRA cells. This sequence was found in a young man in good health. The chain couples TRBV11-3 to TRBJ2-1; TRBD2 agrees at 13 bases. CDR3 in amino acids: CASSSRTSGGNEQFF. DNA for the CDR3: TGTGCCAGCAGCAGCCGGACTAGCGGGGGCAATGAGCAGTTCTTC.